The rows below give T cell receptor beta chains drawn from one sample of a study of blood T cell repertoires in COVID-19. Sequencing was performed with immunoSEQ multiplex PCR; in TCRdb, only in-frame clones are kept and a portion is missing. This sample carries some 100,000 clones, 85% to 90% of them seen once, and the ten largest clones take roughly 8.3%. The sequenced material came from peripheral blood. These receptors were collected from a woman aged 70-85 years with acute or convalescent COVID-19. Each CDR3 is given with its conserved first and last residue. The D gene is left open where the match is weak. For some rows the clone size is stated as once, few or many, or as a class when expanded; others skip it.

>few|TRBD2|TRBJ2-2|TRBV5-4
CASSRSGGRTGELFF
TGTGCCAGCAGCCGAAGCGGGGGGAGAACCGGGGAGCTGTTTTTT
>NA|TRBD2|TRBJ2-1|TRBV27
CASSLLAGSNEQFF
TGTGCCAGCAGTTTATTAGCGGGAAGCAATGAGCAGTTCTTC
>NA|NA|TRBJ2-7|TRBV9
CASSVDGTASSYEQYF
TGTGCCAGCAGCGTAGATGGTACAGCTTCCTCCTACGAGCAGTACTTC
>NA|TRBD1|TRBJ1-1|TRBV7-6
CASSLGQGRSAFF
TGTGCCAGCAGCTTAGGACAGGGCCGAAGCGCTTTCTTT
>NA|NA|TRBJ1-2|TRBV28
CASRATGSPIQYTF
TGTGCCAGCAGGGCCACCGGGTCCCCAATTCAGTACACCTTC
>NA|TRBD1|TRBJ1-1|TRBV19
CASSIEGTGKEFGEAFF
TGTGCCAGTAGTATAGAAGGGACAGGGAAAGAATTTGGTGAAGCTTTCTTT
>NA|NA|TRBJ2-1|TRBV5-1
CASSLDLSSYNEQFF
TGCGCCAGCAGCTTGGACCTGAGCTCCTACAATGAGCAGTTCTTC
>NA|NA|TRBJ1-5|TRBV19
CASSAQSNQPQHF
TGTGCCAGTAGTGCTCAGAGCAATCAGCCCCAGCATTTT
>NA|TRBD1|TRBJ1-2|TRBV30
CAWSLVGQGLSGYTF
TGTGCCTGGAGTCTTGTCGGACAGGGCCTTTCTGGCTACACCTTC
>NA|NA|TRBJ2-7|TRBV19
CASSINYEQYF
TGTGCCAGTAGTATTAACTACGAGCAGTACTTC
>NA|NA|TRBJ2-1|TRBV9
CASSVGMGGSEQFF
TGTGCCAGCAGCGTAGGTATGGGCGGGTCTGAGCAGTTCTTC
>NA|TRBD1|TRBJ1-2|TRBV7-2
CASSSSGGAWGYTF
TGTGCCAGCAGCTCGTCAGGGGGCGCCTGGGGCTACACCTTC
>NA|NA|TRBJ2-5|TRBV6-6
CASSSGETQYF
TGTGCCAGCAGTTCGGGAGAGACCCAGTACTTC
>NA|NA|TRBJ2-3|TRBV24-1
CATSDRADTQYF
TGTGCCACCAGTGACCGAGCGGATACGCAGTATTTT
>once|TRBD1|TRBJ1-6|TRBV5-6
CASSADRGNSPLHF
TGTGCCAGCAGCGCAGACAGGGGGAATTCACCCCTCCACTTT
>NA|TRBD2|TRBJ2-3|TRBV7-3
CASGLAGGSTDTQYF
TGTGCCAGCGGACTAGCGGGAGGGAGCACAGATACGCAGTATTTT
>NA|TRBD1|TRBJ2-2|TRBV20-1
CSASTGTVTGELFF
TGCAGTGCTAGTACCGGGACAGTCACCGGGGAGCTGTTTTTT
>NA|NA|TRBJ1-1|TRBV9
CASSPRSGRSITEAFF
TGTGCCAGCAGCCCCCGAAGCGGGCGGTCCATCACTGAAGCTTTCTTT
>NA|TRBD1|TRBJ1-2|TRBV5-5
CASSLGQGLYGYTF
TGTGCCAGCAGCTTAGGACAGGGACTCTATGGCTACACCTTC
>NA|TRBD1|TRBJ2-3|TRBV7-3
CASSGGQYTDTQYF
TGTGCCAGCAGCGGGGGACAGTACACAGATACGCAGTATTTT
>NA|NA|TRBJ2-7|TRBV7-2
CASSLGRISGVREQYF
TGTGCCAGCAGCTTGGGTCGTATTAGCGGAGTCAGGGAGCAGTACTTC
>NA|TRBD1|TRBJ2-2|TRBV5-1
CASSPVGTGGGGELFF
TGCGCCAGCAGCCCGGTTGGGACAGGGGGCGGCGGGGAGCTGTTTTTT
>few|NA|TRBJ2-7|TRBV5-1
CASSSQPGTPYEQYF
TGCGCCAGCAGCTCCCAGCCGGGAACTCCCTACGAGCAGTACTTC
>NA|TRBD2|TRBJ2-1|TRBV5-3
CARSRVGAGGPYNEQFF
TGTGCCAGAAGCCGTGTAGGGGCGGGAGGGCCCTACAATGAGCAGTTCTTC
>NA|NA|TRBJ2-7|TRBV9
CASSVGQGGLEQYF
TGTGCCAGCAGCGTAGGCCAGGGCGGTCTCGAGCAGTACTTC
>NA|NA|TRBJ1-1|TRBV9
CASSVVRGGHLNTEAFF
TGTGCCAGCAGCGTAGTAAGAGGTGGCCACCTGAACACTGAAGCTTTCTTT
>NA|NA|TRBJ2-3|TRBV5-1
CASSSMTGLLDTQYF
TGCGCCAGCAGCTCCATGACAGGTTTGTTAGATACGCAGTATTTT
>NA|TRBD2|TRBJ2-7|TRBV5-6
CASSLHEGLAEVYEQYF
TGTGCCAGCAGCTTGCATGAGGGACTAGCGGAGGTCTACGAGCAGTACTTC
>NA|TRBD1|TRBJ1-5|TRBV24-1
CATSPDRGSNQPQHF
TGTGCCACCAGTCCGGACAGGGGAAGCAATCAGCCCCAGCATTTT
>NA|NA|TRBJ2-7|TRBV24-1
CATSEASKPYEQYF
TGTGCCACCAGTGAAGCTAGCAAACCCTACGAGCAGTACTTC
>NA|NA|TRBJ1-4|TRBV11-2
CASSLDWPVNEKLFF
TGTGCCAGCAGCTTAGATTGGCCAGTGAATGAAAAACTGTTTTTT
>NA|TRBD1|TRBJ1-1|TRBV5-1
CASRRGGAESEAFF
TGCGCCAGCAGGAGAGGGGGCGCGGAGTCTGAAGCTTTCTTT
>NA|NA|TRBJ2-1|TRBV6-4
CASSVIPGQFDEQFF
TGTGCCAGCAGTGTGATCCCGGGACAATTTGATGAGCAGTTCTTC
>many|NA|TRBJ1-1|TRBV7-9
CASSLAQIHKAFF
TGTGCCAGCAGCTTAGCGCAAATACACAAAGCTTTCTTT
>NA|NA|TRBJ2-3|TRBV7-9
CASSSGAGRGADTQYF
TGTGCCAGCAGCTCGGGCGCGGGGCGCGGAGCAGATACGCAGTATTTT
>NA|NA|TRBJ2-7|TRBV4-1
CASSQDEGFPYEQYF
TGCGCCAGCAGCCAAGATGAGGGATTCCCCTACGAGCAGTACTTC
>NA|NA|TRBJ1-5|TRBV20-1
CSASTGTRPQHF
TGCAGTGCTAGTACAGGGACACGGCCCCAGCATTTT
>NA|TRBD1|TRBJ2-1|TRBV5-1
CASSLGDRLSNNEQFF
TGCGCCAGCAGCTTGGGGGACAGACTATCCAACAATGAGCAGTTCTTC
>NA|NA|TRBJ1-1|TRBV30
CAWAGGSTEAFF
TGTGCCTGGGCGGGGGGGAGCACTGAAGCTTTCTTT
>NA|NA|TRBJ1-6|TRBV6-5
CASFQGYNSPLHF
TGTGCCAGCTTCCAGGGATATAATTCACCCCTCCACTTT
>NA|TRBD2|TRBJ2-1|TRBV15
CATSRGTRFNEQFF
TGTGCCACCAGCAGGGGGACTAGGTTTAATGAGCAGTTCTTC
>NA|NA|TRBJ1-6|TRBV6-5
CASKRGLKDSPLHF
TGTGCCAGCAAAAGGGGACTTAAGGATTCACCCCTCCACTTT
>NA|TRBD1|TRBJ1-2|TRBV18
CASSPRQGDGYTF
TGTGCCAGCTCACCAAGGCAGGGGGATGGCTACACCTTC
>once|NA|TRBJ2-1|TRBV7-2
CASSLVGSHNEQFF
TGTGCCAGCAGCTTAGTTGGGAGTCACAATGAGCAGTTCTTC
>NA|NA|TRBJ2-1|TRBV5-1
CASSTGGNEQFF
TGCGCCAGCTCGACAGGAGGCAATGAGCAGTTCTTC
>NA|NA|TRBJ2-2|TRBV10-3
CAISIGRGSNPNTGELFF
TGTGCCATCAGTATAGGCAGGGGATCAAACCCGAACACCGGGGAGCTGTTTTTT
>NA|NA|TRBJ1-6|TRBV6-5
CASSYRRVGPNSPLHF
TGTGCCAGCAGTTACCGCAGGGTCGGCCCGAATTCACCCCTCCACTTT
>NA|NA|TRBJ2-7|TRBV28
CASRRNRDPVYEQYF
TGTGCCAGCAGACGGAACCGGGATCCGGTCTACGAGCAGTACTTC
>NA|NA|TRBJ2-1|TRBV11-2
CASTPATGLSSYNEQFF
TGTGCCAGCACCCCCGCTACAGGGCTGAGCTCCTACAATGAGCAGTTCTTC
>NA|NA|TRBJ2-1|TRBV6-5
CASRKDWLGNEQFF
TGTGCCAGCAGGAAGGACTGGCTTGGGAATGAGCAGTTCTTC
>NA|NA|TRBJ1-2|TRBV9
CASSVGGLNYGYTF
TGTGCCAGCAGCGTAGGTGGGCTAAACTATGGCTACACCTTC
>NA|TRBD2|TRBJ2-3|TRBV19
CASSTLATSGRPSTDTQYF
TGTGCCAGTAGCACACTAGCCACTAGCGGGAGACCTAGCACAGATACGCAGTATTTT
>NA|TRBD2|TRBJ2-1|TRBV6-5
CASSYTAGVLYNEQFF
TGTGCCAGCAGTTATACAGCGGGGGTGCTCTACAATGAGCAGTTCTTC
>NA|NA|TRBJ2-7|TRBV28
CASSLGTTGAGEQYF
TGTGCCAGCAGTTTGGGAACTACAGGGGCGGGGGAGCAGTACTTC
>NA|TRBD1|TRBJ1-1|TRBV23-1
CASSQGQGTSDTEAFF
TGCGCCAGCAGTCAGGGACAGGGAACTTCGGACACTGAAGCTTTCTTT